The following is a T cell receptor beta chain sequence with its context. This entry is derived from a study of identical twins. TCRdb processed the 5' RACE reads anew with MiXCR; each CDR3 protein has one entry. The sample holds some 1,700,000 distinct CDR3 sequences, about 31% seen once. V was clipped by 7 bases and J by 6 bases, with 18 bases between them. The CDR3 loop spans 14 amino acids. The sample taken for sequencing was cord blood. The rearrangement joins TRBV12-3 or TRBV12-4 to TRBJ1-1; tentatively, D is TRBD1 (6 bases). This TCR was sampled from a newborn girl in good health. The CDR3 protein is CASTFGQISAEAFF. The CDR3 DNA sequence: TGTGCCAGCACCTTCGGACAGATTTCGGCTGAAGCTTTCTTT.